This T cell receptor (beta chain) was sequenced in a study of low-dose radiotherapy and immunotherapy resistance in tumors. In the study overall: Fractions of 1 Gy went to Cohort 2 every two weeks, for 13 Gy over 26 weeks. Cyclophosphamide went in intravenously at 200 mg/m2 every two weeks, one day before radiation and immunotherapy.

First-strand cDNA used TRAV- and TRBV-specific primers, covering alpha and beta chains. TCR amplification involved 20 PCR cycles with a constant-region primer and V-primer adapter. Amplification (by in vitro transcription) was performed on isolated mRNA. TCRdb ran MiXCR on the reads and lists one entry per CDR3 protein. The sample holds 9,500 to 10,000 distinct CDR3 sequences, approximately 72% seen once. The sequence was collected from a human donor with advanced metastatic prostate, ovarian, gallbladder or colorectal cancer (not recorded which). This table probably holds off-target reads from a library built for another chain.

CDR3 residues: CASSLDRGRALSSYNEQFF. CDR3 bases: TGCGCCAGCAGCCTAGACAGGGGTCGGGCTCTGAGCTCCTACAATGAGCAGTTCTTC. V is TRBV5-1 and J is TRBJ2-1; 8 bases align to TRBD1. Germline assignment: CDR1 SGHRS and CDR2 YFSETQ. This CDR3 is 19 amino acids long. The ends lost 4 bases at V and 0 bases at J; junction bases unmatched: 15. The full variable domain, rest sourced from reference TRBV5-1 and TRBJ2-1, is KAGVTQTPRYLIKTRGQQVTLSCSPISGHRSVSWYQQTPGQGLQFLFEYFSETQRNKGNFPGRFSGRQFSNSRSEMNVSTLELGDSALYLCASSLDRGRALSSYNEQFFGPGTRLTVL.